The 12 T cell receptor beta chains below all came from one sample that was sequenced in a study of blood T cell repertoires in COVID-19. Produced via immunoSEQ multiplex PCR; TCRdb's table is partial and in-frame only. The top ten hold roughly 3.2% of the sample, which has approximately 120,000 clones, more than 80% seen once. The sequencing input was peripheral blood. All receptors come from an elderly woman with COVID-19, enrolled during active disease.

This clone turned up a few times. This rearrangement joins TRBV21-1 to TRBJ2-7; whether TRBD2, the table's D call, matches the DNA was not checked. TRBV21-1 is annotated as a pseudogene. This CDR3 comprises 16 residues. In DNA, the CDR3 is TGTGCCAGCAGCACGATAGGACTAGCGGATTCCTACGAGCAGTACTTC. Protein sequence: CASSTIGLADSYEQYF.

The rearrangement links TRBV3-1 (or the pseudogene TRBV3-2) to TRBJ2-3; TRBD2 agrees at 7 bases. CDR1 LGHDT and CDR2 YNNKEL come from the germline V gene (reference sequence). With 0 bases clipped from V and 0 bases from J, the junction kept 3 bases outside the gene matches. This CDR3 is 16 amino acids long. The CDR3 region is CASSQDPGGSTDTQYF. CDR3 nucleotide sequence: TGTGCCAGCAGCCAAGATCCGGGGGGTAGCACAGATACGCAGTATTTT.

V is TRBV20-1 and J is TRBJ1-5, with D perhaps TRBD1 (5 bases). V was pared by 3 bases and J by 6 bases, with 9 bases between. Germline CDR1 DFQATT, CDR2 SNEGSKA (reference sequence). CDR3 length equals 12 residues. The CDR3 DNA sequence: TGCAGTGCTAGTAAGGGGTTTCAGCCCCAGCATTTT. Amino acid sequence: CSASKGFQPQHF.

The J gene is TRBJ2-3, the V gene TRBV27; TRBD1 agrees at 11 bases. Unmatched junction bases numbered 15, after V lost 7 bases and J lost 6 bases. Germline V gene sequence: CDR1 MNHEY, CDR2 SMNVEV (reference sequence). The CDR3 runs to 17 residues. The CDR3 loop reads CASTNLPRDRGRDTQYF. DNA of the CDR3: TGTGCCAGCACCAACCTGCCCCGGGACAGGGGGAGGGATACGCAGTATTTT.

This CDR3 reads CAISETGRDSPLHF. The CDR3 coding sequence is TGTGCCATCAGTGAGACGGGTCGGGATTCACCCCTCCACTTT. The J gene is TRBJ1-6, the V gene TRBV10-3, with unresolved D. Germline V lookup: CDR1 ENHRY, CDR2 SYGVKD. The V end was cut by 2 bases, the J end by 8 bases, with 10 bases between. The CDR3 covers 14 residues.

The gene calls are TRBV3-1 (or the pseudogene TRBV3-2) and TRBJ2-1; 8 nucleotides agree with TRBD1. Germline CDR1 is LGHDT and CDR2 is YNNKEL (reference sequence). The V segment lost 5 bases and the J segment 13 bases; nucleotides outside the gene matches: 13. CDR3 length: 14 residues. The CDR3 here is CASSDTLRGQVQFF. The CDR3 DNA reads TGTGCCAGCAGCGATACCCTCAGGGGGCAGGTACAGTTCTTC.

The chain employs TRBV19 and TRBJ2-3; perhaps TRBD1 as D (6 bases). CDR3 length: 16 amino acids. Per the germline V gene, CDR1 is LNHDA and CDR2 is SQIVND (reference sequence). V was shortened by 7 bases and J by 3 bases, with 20 bases between the two germline ends. For the CDR3, the DNA is TGTGCCAGTACCGACTCGACAGGACCGAGGACAGATACGCAGTATTTT. Encoded protein: CASTDSTGPRTDTQYF.

The gene calls are TRBV19 and TRBJ2-7; D is undetermined. The germline V and J ends were trimmed by 1 base and 4 bases, with 8 bases remaining between them. Germline CDR1 reads LNHDA; CDR2 reads SQIVND (reference sequence). The CDR3 totals 13 residues. CDR3 region: CASSIAAAYEQYF. The CDR3 DNA sequence: TGTGCCAGTAGTATAGCGGCGGCGTACGAGCAGTACTTC.

The chain combines TRBV7-2 with TRBJ2-7; D gene unclear. CDR3 length: 11 residues. Trimming took 3 bases from V and 3 from J, leaving 3 bases between them. Germline V gives CDR1 SGHTA, CDR2 FQGNSA. Here the CDR3 DNA reads TGTGCCAGCAGCTTGAGCTACGAGCAGTACTTC. Amino acid sequence: CASSLSYEQYF.

This chain joins TRBV5-1 and TRBJ2-7; 7 bases match TRBD1. CDR1 and CDR2 from the germline V gene are SGHRS and YFSETQ. The CDR3 has 14 amino acids. Losses at the gene ends were 0 bases for V and 2 bases for J; bases not matched to a gene: 2. This CDR3 reads CASSLEGTAYEQYF. The DNA of the CDR3 is TGCGCCAGCAGCTTGGAAGGGACAGCCTACGAGCAGTACTTC.

The chain couples TRBV18 to TRBJ1-6, with 9 bases lining up with TRBD1. Germline CDR1 KGHSH, CDR2 LQKENI. This CDR3 spans 15 amino acids. J gave up 8 bases and V 5 bases, and 7 bases lay outside the gene matches. The CDR3 DNA sequence: TGTGCCAGCTCAGGATCGACAGGGGGATATTCACCCCTCCACTTT. Amino acids: CASSGSTGGYSPLHF.

The chain couples TRBV3-1 (or the pseudogene TRBV3-2) to TRBJ2-7, with TRBD2 matching 8 bases. The length of the CDR3 is 15 residues. CDR1 is LGHDT, CDR2 YNNKEL, per germline (reference sequence). V dropped 4 bases and J dropped 6; count of bases not matched to a gene: 11. CDR3 coding DNA: TGTGCCAGCAGCCCCTCAGCGGGAGTAGCTAGCGAGCAGTACTTC. This translates into CASSPSAGVASEQYF.